This entry lists 7 T cell receptor beta chains sequenced from one sample in a study of OX40 agonist ivuxolimab in advanced cancers. TCRdb keeps only in-frame clones here, not all; method: immunoSEQ multiplex PCR. The data contain 55,000 to 75,000 clones, roughly 85% of them singletons. The input for sequencing was CD4+ or CD8+ T cells sorted from blood, taken in a trial of the OX40 agonist ivuxolimab. The source is an adult with an advanced solid tumor such as melanoma, head and neck, liver or kidney cancer.

This clone occurred once. The chain uses TRBV7-2 and TRBJ2-2; 7 bases line up with TRBD1. With 0 bases clipped from V and 4 bases from J, the junction kept 2 bases outside the gene matches. The CDR3 contains 15 residues. CDR1 SGHTA and CDR2 FQGNSA come from the germline V gene. DNA for the CDR3: TGTGCCAGCAGCTTAGCCAGGGGGAGCACCGGGGAGCTGTTTTTT. Amino acids: CASSLARGSTGELFF.

This clone was detected a few times. The chain recombines TRBV7-6 with TRBJ1-3; 7 positions match TRBD1. The CDR3 runs 17 residues. The ends lost 3 bases at V and 3 bases at J; junction bases unmatched: 11. The germline V gene encodes CDR1 SGHVS and CDR2 FNYEAQ. The CDR3 DNA sequence: TGTGCCAGCAGCTTCAAACAGGGGCTCGGTCGTGGAAACACCATATATTTT. This encodes CASSFKQGLGRGNTIYF.

The chain is built from TRBV27 and TRBJ1-2, with D unclear. CDR3 size: 16 residues. V was clipped by 5 bases and J by 4 bases, with 20 bases between them. Per the germline V gene, CDR1 is MNHEY and CDR2 is SMNVEV (reference sequence). The CDR3 DNA is TGTGCCAGCAGTAAGGCAACGGAGTACCTCGCCTATGGCTACACCTTC. Translating gives CASSKATEYLAYGYTF.

This sequence joins TRBV20-1 and TRBJ1-5; D is uncertain. The CDR3 length is 11 residues. Germline V gene data show CDR1 as DFQATT and CDR2 as SNEGSKA (reference sequence). Trimming pared 3 bases from V and 8 bases from J, leaving 8 bases between. The CDR3 protein is CSARVGEPQHF. In DNA, the CDR3 is TGCAGTGCTAGGGTTGGGGAGCCCCAGCATTTT.

The rearrangement joins TRBV11-2 to TRBJ1-5, with a weak D call TRBD1 (5 bases). Germline values: CDR1 SGHAT, CDR2 FQNNGV. Trimming pared 5 bases from V and 6 bases from J, leaving 14 bases between. The CDR3 runs 14 residues. The CDR3 sequence: CASSLSWGGQPQHF. The DNA for the CDR3 is TGTGCCAGCAGCCTGTCGTGGGGCGGTCAGCCCCAGCATTTT.

The chain recombines TRBV25-1 with TRBJ1-2; possibly TRBD1 for D (6 bases). Germline-derived CDR1 and CDR2 are MGHDK and SYGVNS. This CDR3 is 17 amino acids long. V lost 4 bases, J lost 4 bases, and 22 bases lay in between. The CDR3 is CASSAPERFRGAYGYTF. As DNA, the CDR3 is TGTGCCAGCAGTGCCCCCGAGCGATTCAGGGGTGCCTATGGCTACACCTTC.

The count of this clone is one. The rearrangement uses TRBV29-1 and TRBJ2-3; possibly TRBD2 for D (5 bases). V was shortened by 8 bases and J by 3 bases, with 15 bases between the two germline ends. CDR3 length equals 13 residues. CDR1 is SQVTM and CDR2 is ANQGSEA in the germline V gene. The CDR3 reads CSSWDWETDTQYF. The CDR3 DNA is TGCAGCTCATGGGATTGGGAGACAGATACGCAGTATTTT.